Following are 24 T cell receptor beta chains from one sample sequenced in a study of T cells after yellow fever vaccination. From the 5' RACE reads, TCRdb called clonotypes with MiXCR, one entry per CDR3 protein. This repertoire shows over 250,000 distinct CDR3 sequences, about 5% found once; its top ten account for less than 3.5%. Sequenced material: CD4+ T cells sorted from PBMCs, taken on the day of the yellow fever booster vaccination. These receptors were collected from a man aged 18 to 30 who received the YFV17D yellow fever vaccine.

CDR3 sequence reads: CASSGDGVSGGYTF. CDR3 sequence (DNA): TGTGCCAGTAGTGGAGACGGCGTCTCAGGGGGCTACACCTTC. The chain combines TRBV19 with TRBJ1-2, with a possible D match to TRBD1 (5 bases). V lost 5 bases and J 8 bases, leaving 18 bases between the germline ends. The CDR3 totals 14 residues. The V gene's germline CDR1 is LNHDA and CDR2 SQIVND (reference sequence).

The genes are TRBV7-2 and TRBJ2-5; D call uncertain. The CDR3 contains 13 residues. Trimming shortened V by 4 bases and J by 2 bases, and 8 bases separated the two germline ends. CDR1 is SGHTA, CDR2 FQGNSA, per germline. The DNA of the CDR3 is TGTGCCAGCAGCTCCAGTCTACAAGAGACCCAGTACTTC. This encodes CASSSSLQETQYF.

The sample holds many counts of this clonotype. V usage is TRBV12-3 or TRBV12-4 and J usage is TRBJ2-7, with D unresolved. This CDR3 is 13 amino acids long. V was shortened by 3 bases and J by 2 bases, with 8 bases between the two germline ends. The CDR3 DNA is TGTGCCAGCAGTTTCGGCCCTCCCTACGAGCAGTACGTC. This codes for CASSFGPPYEQYV.

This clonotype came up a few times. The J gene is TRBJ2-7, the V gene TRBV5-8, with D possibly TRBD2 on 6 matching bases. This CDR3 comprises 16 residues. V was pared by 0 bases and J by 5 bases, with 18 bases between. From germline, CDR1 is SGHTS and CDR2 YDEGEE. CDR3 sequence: CASSLELGREANEQYV. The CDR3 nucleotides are TGTGCCAGCAGCTTGGAACTGGGCAGGGAGGCCAACGAGCAGTACGTC.

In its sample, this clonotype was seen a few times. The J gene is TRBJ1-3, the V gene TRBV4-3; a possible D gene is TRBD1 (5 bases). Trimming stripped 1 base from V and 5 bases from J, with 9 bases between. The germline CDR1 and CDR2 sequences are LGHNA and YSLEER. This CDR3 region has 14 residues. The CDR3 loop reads CASSQVGARNTIYF. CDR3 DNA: TGCGCCAGCAGCCAAGTAGGGGCGCGAAACACCATATATTTT.

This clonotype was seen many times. Here the CDR3 reads CASSPTDRGRLFF. CDR3 in DNA: TGCGCCAGCAGCCCGACGGACAGGGGGAGACTGTTTTTT. The rearrangement uses TRBV5-1 and TRBJ1-4, with 10 bases matching TRBD1. The CDR3 has 13 residues. J lost 13 bases, V lost 4 bases, and 7 bases had no gene match. CDR1 is SGHRS and CDR2 is YFSETQ in the germline V gene.

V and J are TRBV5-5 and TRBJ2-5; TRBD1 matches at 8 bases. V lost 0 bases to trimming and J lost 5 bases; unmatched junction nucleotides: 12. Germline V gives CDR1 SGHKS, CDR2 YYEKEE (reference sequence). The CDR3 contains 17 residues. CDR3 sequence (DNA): TGTGCCAGCAGCTTGGTGGCGGACAGGGTTCAAGGGGAGACCCAGTACTTC. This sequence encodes CASSLVADRVQGETQYF.

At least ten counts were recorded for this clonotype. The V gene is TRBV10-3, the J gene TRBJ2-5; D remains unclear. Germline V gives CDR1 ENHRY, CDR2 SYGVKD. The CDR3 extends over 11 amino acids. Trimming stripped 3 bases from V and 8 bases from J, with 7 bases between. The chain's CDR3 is CAISDGLTQYF. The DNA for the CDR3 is TGTGCCATCAGTGATGGGTTAACCCAGTACTTC.

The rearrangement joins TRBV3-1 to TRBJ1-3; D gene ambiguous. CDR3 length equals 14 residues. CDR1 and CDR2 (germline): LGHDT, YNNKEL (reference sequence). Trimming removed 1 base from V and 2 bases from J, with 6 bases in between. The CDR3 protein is CASSQVAAGNTIYF. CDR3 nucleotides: TGTGCCAGCAGCCAAGTCGCGGCTGGAAACACCATATATTTT.

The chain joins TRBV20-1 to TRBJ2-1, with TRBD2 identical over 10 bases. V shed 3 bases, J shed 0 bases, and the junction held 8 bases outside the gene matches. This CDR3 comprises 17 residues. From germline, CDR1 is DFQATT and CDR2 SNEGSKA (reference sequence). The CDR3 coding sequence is TGCAGTGCTAGGGGACTAGCGACACTTAGCTCCTACAATGAGCAGTTCTTC. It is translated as CSARGLATLSSYNEQFF.

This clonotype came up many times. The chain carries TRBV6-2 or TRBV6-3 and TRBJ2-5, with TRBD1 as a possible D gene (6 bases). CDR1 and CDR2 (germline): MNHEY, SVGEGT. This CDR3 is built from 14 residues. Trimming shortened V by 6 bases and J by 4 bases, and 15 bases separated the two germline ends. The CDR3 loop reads CASSPGHTSETQYF. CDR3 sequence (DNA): TGTGCCAGCAGCCCGGGACACACCTCAGAGACCCAGTACTTC.

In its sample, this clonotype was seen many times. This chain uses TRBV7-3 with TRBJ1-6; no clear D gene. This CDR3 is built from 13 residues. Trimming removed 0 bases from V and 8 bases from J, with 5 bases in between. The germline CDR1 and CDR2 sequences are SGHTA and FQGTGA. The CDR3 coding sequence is TGTGCCAGCAGCTTAACATCGGATTCACCCCTCCACTTT. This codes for CASSLTSDSPLHF. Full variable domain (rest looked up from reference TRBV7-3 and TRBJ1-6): GAGVSQTPSNKVTEKGKYVELRCDPISGHTALYWYRQSLGQGPEFLIYFQGTGAADDSGLPNDRFFAVRPEGSVSTLKIQRTERGDSAVYLCASSLTSDSPLHFGNGTRLTVT.

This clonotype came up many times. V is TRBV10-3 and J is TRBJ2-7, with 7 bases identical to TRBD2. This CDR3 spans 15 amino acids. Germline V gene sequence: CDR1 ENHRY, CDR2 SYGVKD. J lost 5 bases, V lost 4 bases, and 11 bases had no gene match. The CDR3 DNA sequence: TGTGCCATCAGTGCCCTCGGGGAGGGGCCGGACGAGCAGTACTTC. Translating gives CAISALGEGPDEQYF.

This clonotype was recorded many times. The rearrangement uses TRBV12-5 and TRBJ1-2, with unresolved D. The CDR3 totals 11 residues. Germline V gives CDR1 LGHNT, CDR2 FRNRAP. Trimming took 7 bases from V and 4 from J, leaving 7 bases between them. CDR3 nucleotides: TGTGCTAGTGCCCGGGGCTATGGCTACACCTTC. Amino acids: CASARGYGYTF.

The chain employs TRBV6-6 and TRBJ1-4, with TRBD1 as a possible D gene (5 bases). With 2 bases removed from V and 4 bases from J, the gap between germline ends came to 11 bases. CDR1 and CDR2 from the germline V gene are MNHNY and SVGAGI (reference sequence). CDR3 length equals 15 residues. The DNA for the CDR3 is TGTGCCAGCAGTTACAGGCGGGGGAATAATGAAAAACTGTTTTTT. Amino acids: CASSYRRGNNEKLFF.

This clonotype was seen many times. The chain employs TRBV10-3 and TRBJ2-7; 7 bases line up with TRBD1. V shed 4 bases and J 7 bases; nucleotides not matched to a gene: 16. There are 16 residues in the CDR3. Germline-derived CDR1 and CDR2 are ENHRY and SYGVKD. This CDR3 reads CAISAPDRTLRVEQYF. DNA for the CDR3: TGTGCCATCAGTGCCCCGGACAGGACTCTACGAGTAGAGCAGTACTTC.

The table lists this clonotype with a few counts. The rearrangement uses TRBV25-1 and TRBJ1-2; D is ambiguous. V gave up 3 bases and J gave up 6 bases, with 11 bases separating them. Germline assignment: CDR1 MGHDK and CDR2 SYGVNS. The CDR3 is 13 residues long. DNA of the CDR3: TGTGCCAGCAGTGAGTACGTCGTTGATGGCTACACCTTC. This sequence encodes CASSEYVVDGYTF.

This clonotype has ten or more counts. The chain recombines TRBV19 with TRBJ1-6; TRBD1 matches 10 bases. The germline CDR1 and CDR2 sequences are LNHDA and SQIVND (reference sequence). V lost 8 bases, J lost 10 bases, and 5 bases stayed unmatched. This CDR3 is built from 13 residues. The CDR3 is CASATGGGSPLHF. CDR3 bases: TGTGCCAGTGCGACAGGGGGCGGCTCACCCCTCCACTTT.

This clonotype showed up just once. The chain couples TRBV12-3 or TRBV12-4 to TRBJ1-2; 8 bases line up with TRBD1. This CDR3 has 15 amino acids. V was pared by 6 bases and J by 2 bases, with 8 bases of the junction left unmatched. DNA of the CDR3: TGTGCCAGCAGCGGGACAGGTCGCCGAAACTATGGCTACACCTTC. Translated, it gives CASSGTGRRNYGYTF.

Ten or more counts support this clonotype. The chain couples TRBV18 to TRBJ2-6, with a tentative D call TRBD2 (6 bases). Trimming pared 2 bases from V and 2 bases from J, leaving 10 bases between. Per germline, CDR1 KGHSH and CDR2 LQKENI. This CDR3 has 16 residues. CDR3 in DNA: TGTGCCAGCTCACCAGTCGGGGAGGCTGGGGCCAACGTCCTGACTTTC. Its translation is CASSPVGEAGANVLTF. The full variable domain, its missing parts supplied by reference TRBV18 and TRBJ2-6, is NAGVMQNPRHLVRRRGQEARLRCSPMKGHSHVYWYRQLPEEGLKFMVYLQKENIIDESGMPKERFSAEFPKEGPSILRIQQVVRGDSAAYFCASSPVGEAGANVLTFGAGSRLTVL.

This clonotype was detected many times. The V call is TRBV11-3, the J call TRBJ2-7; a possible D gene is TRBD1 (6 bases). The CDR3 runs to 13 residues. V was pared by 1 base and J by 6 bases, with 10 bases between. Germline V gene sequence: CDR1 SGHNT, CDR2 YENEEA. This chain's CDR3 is CASSLATGREQYF. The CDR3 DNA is TGTGCCAGCAGCTTAGCCACAGGGCGCGAGCAGTACTTC.

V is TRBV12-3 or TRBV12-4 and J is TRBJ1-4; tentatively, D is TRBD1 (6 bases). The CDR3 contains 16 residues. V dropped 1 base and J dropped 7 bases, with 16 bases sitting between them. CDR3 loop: CASSLGLLGAGEKLFF. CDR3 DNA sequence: TGTGCCAGCAGTTTAGGGCTTTTGGGGGCCGGTGAAAAACTGTTTTTT.

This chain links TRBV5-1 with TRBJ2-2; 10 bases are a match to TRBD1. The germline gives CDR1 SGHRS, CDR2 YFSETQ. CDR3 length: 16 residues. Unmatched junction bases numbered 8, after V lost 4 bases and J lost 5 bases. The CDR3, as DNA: TGCGCCAGCAGCCCTAGACAGGGGGCGAGTACCGGGGAGCTGTTTTTT. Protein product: CASSPRQGASTGELFF.

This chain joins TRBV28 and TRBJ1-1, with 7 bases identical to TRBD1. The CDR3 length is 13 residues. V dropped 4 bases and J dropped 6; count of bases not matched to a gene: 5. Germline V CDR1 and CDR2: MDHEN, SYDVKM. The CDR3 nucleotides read TGTGCCAGCAGTTCACAGGGGTACGCTGAAGCTTTCTTT. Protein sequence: CASSSQGYAEAFF.